This T cell receptor beta chain emerged from a study of shared clonotypes between healthy human individuals. Some clones are missing from TCRdb's copy, which holds only in-frame ones; the method was immunoSEQ multiplex PCR. The sample has under 1,900,000 clones, 97% to 99% seen once. The sequenced material came from naive CD4+ T cells sorted from blood. The subset: CD45RA+ positively selected. The sequence was obtained from a man aged 25-40 years in good health.

This chain's CDR3 is CASSLGATNTGELFF. CDR3 sequence (DNA): TGTGCCAGCAGCTTGGGCGCGACGAACACCGGGGAGCTGTTTTTT. This chain uses TRBV7-8 with TRBJ2-2; the D is unclear. Germline lookup yields CDR1 SGHVS and CDR2 FQNEAQ. The CDR3 is 15 amino acids. The V end lost 3 bases, the J end lost 0 bases, and 8 bases lay between the germline ends.